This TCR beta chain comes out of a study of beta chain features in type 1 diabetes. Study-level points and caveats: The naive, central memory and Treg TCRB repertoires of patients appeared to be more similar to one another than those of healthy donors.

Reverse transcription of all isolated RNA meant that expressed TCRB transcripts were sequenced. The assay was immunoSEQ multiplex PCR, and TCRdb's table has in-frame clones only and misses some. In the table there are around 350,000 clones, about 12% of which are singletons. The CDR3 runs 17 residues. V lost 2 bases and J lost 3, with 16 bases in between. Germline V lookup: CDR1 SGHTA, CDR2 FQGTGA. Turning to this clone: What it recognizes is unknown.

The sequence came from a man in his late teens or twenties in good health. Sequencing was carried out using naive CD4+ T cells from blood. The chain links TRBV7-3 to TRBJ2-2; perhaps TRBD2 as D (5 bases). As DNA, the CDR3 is TGTGCCAGCAGCTTATCCCTTACTAGTATCGACACCGGGGAGCTGTTTTTT. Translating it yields CASSLSLTSIDTGELFF.